The rows below give T cell receptor beta chains drawn from one sample of a study of T cell responses to AZD1222 COVID-19 vaccine. Using immunoSEQ multiplex PCR, the repertoire was profiled, and TCRdb retains in-frame clones only, with some absent. This table has roughly 130,000 clones, approximately 94% appearing once. Material: peripheral blood, obtained on day 0 of AZD1222 vaccination. The receptors were gathered from an adult in good health. Both conserved end residues are part of each CDR3. The D gene is left open where the match is weak. Size tells how often a clone was seen (once, few, many) or the class of an expanded clone, and some rows leave it out.

clone size: few
J gene: TRBJ2-3
V gene: TRBV5-1
D gene: TRBD2
CDR3 DNA: TGCGCCAGCAGCGGCGGGAGGGGCACAGATACGCAGTATTTT
CDR3 protein: CASSGGRGTDTQYF

clone size: once
J gene: TRBJ2-3
V gene: TRBV30
D gene: -
CDR3 DNA: TGTGCCTGGAGGGGTCTAGCTCGTACCACAGATACGCAGTATTTT
CDR3 protein: CAWRGLARTTDTQYF

clone size: -
J gene: TRBJ2-3
V gene: TRBV11-3
D gene: -
CDR3 DNA: TGTGCCAGCAGCACCCGACCGGAGGATACGCAGTATTTT
CDR3 protein: CASSTRPEDTQYF

clone size: -
J gene: TRBJ1-1
V gene: TRBV4-2
D gene: -
CDR3 DNA: TGTGCCAGCAGCCAAGGTCTCATGGGGCCCTTGAACACTGAAGCTTTCTTT
CDR3 protein: CASSQGLMGPLNTEAFF

clone size: once
J gene: TRBJ1-1
V gene: TRBV12-3/TRBV12-4
D gene: -
CDR3 DNA: TGTGCCAGCAGTTTCCTGAACACTGAAGCTTTCTTT
CDR3 protein: CASSFLNTEAFF

clone size: few
J gene: TRBJ2-6
V gene: TRBV5-1
D gene: -
CDR3 DNA: TGCGCCAGCAGCTTAGAGCTCTTTGGGGCCAACGTCCTGACTTTC
CDR3 protein: CASSLELFGANVLTF

clone size: -
J gene: TRBJ2-7
V gene: TRBV4-1
D gene: -
CDR3 DNA: TGCGCCAGCAGCCAAGATTCGGTAGCGGAGACCGATCCCTACGAGCAGTACTTC
CDR3 protein: CASSQDSVAETDPYEQYF

clone size: -
J gene: TRBJ2-7
V gene: TRBV18
D gene: -
CDR3 DNA: TGTGCCAGCTCACCACGAGACGATAGGACTAATTCCTACGAGCAGTACTTC
CDR3 protein: CASSPRDDRTNSYEQYF

clone size: -
J gene: TRBJ1-6
V gene: TRBV2
D gene: TRBD1
CDR3 DNA: TGTGCCAGCAGTGAGGATGGGACAGGGTATTCACCCCTCCACTTT
CDR3 protein: CASSEDGTGYSPLHF

clone size: -
J gene: TRBJ2-7
V gene: TRBV5-1
D gene: TRBD1
CDR3 DNA: TGCGCCAGCAGCTTGCAAGGGGGCGACCTCCCCTACGAGCAGTACTTC
CDR3 protein: CASSLQGGDLPYEQYF

clone size: -
J gene: TRBJ2-2
V gene: TRBV7-9
D gene: TRBD1
CDR3 DNA: TGTGCCAGCAGCACGGACAGGGCGAACACCGGGGAGCTGTTTTTT
CDR3 protein: CASSTDRANTGELFF

clone size: -
J gene: TRBJ2-1
V gene: TRBV28
D gene: -
CDR3 DNA: TGTGCCAGCAGCGCTGAGGGGGAGATGGGTGAGCAGTTCTTC
CDR3 protein: CASSAEGEMGEQFF

clone size: -
J gene: TRBJ2-7
V gene: TRBV5-6
D gene: -
CDR3 DNA: TGTGCCAGCAGCCCCATACCGGGGTCCTACGAGCAGTACTTC
CDR3 protein: CASSPIPGSYEQYF

clone size: -
J gene: TRBJ1-3
V gene: TRBV20-1
D gene: -
CDR3 DNA: TGCAGTGCTAGTCCCGGGCAGGGCCTCCGAAACACCATATATTTT
CDR3 protein: CSASPGQGLRNTIYF

clone size: -
J gene: TRBJ2-3
V gene: TRBV2
D gene: -
CDR3 DNA: TGTGCCAGCAGTGAAGGACTACTAGCAGCAGATACGCAGTATTTT
CDR3 protein: CASSEGLLAADTQYF

clone size: -
J gene: TRBJ2-7
V gene: TRBV14
D gene: -
CDR3 DNA: TGTGCCAGCAGCCAAGGGCCCGGGGGCATATACGAGCAGTACTTC
CDR3 protein: CASSQGPGGIYEQYF

clone size: -
J gene: TRBJ2-5
V gene: TRBV29-1
D gene: -
CDR3 DNA: TGCAGCGGCTCCGTGGAACAAGAGACCCAGTACTTC
CDR3 protein: CSGSVEQETQYF

clone size: -
J gene: TRBJ1-5
V gene: TRBV9
D gene: -
CDR3 DNA: TGTGCCAGCAGCGTGGGGAATCAGCCCCAGCATTTT
CDR3 protein: CASSVGNQPQHF

clone size: -
J gene: TRBJ2-5
V gene: TRBV11-2
D gene: -
CDR3 DNA: TGTGCCAGCAGCCACACCGGGACTCCGTACTTC
CDR3 protein: CASSHTGTPYF

clone size: -
J gene: TRBJ2-7
V gene: TRBV4-1
D gene: -
CDR3 DNA: TGCGCCAGCAGCCAAGCTCCGGCTGGGGGAGAGGGCTTCGAGCAGTACTTC
CDR3 protein: CASSQAPAGGEGFEQYF

clone size: -
J gene: TRBJ2-7
V gene: TRBV27
D gene: -
CDR3 DNA: TGTGCCAGCAGTTGGGCTAGTGCAGCCCCGGGCACCTACGAGCAGTACTTC
CDR3 protein: CASSWASAAPGTYEQYF

clone size: -
J gene: TRBJ1-5
V gene: TRBV28
D gene: -
CDR3 DNA: TGTGCCAGCAGTTTAAGAGGCCAGCCCCAGCATTTT
CDR3 protein: CASSLRGQPQHF

clone size: -
J gene: TRBJ2-7
V gene: TRBV28
D gene: -
CDR3 DNA: TGTGCCAGCAGTTTAGGTGGGAGGTACGAGCAGTACTTC
CDR3 protein: CASSLGGRYEQYF

clone size: -
J gene: TRBJ2-1
V gene: TRBV18
D gene: TRBD1
CDR3 DNA: TGTGCCAGCTCACCACCGTCGGGACAGCACAATGAGCAGTTCTTC
CDR3 protein: CASSPPSGQHNEQFF

clone size: -
J gene: TRBJ2-2
V gene: TRBV12-5
D gene: -
CDR3 DNA: TGTGCTAGTGGTCTCCAGCTTACGGGGCTAAAGAACACCGGGGAGCTGTTTTTT
CDR3 protein: CASGLQLTGLKNTGELFF

clone size: -
J gene: TRBJ2-1
V gene: TRBV6-2/TRBV6-3
D gene: TRBD2
CDR3 DNA: TGTGCCAGCAGTTCTCGACTAGCGAGCTCCTACAATGAGCAGTTCTTC
CDR3 protein: CASSSRLASSYNEQFF

clone size: -
J gene: TRBJ2-4
V gene: TRBV5-4
D gene: -
CDR3 DNA: TGTGCCAGCAGCTCCGGGGCCTCAGCCAAAAACATTCAGTACTTC
CDR3 protein: CASSSGASAKNIQYF

clone size: -
J gene: TRBJ2-1
V gene: TRBV7-3
D gene: -
CDR3 DNA: TGTGCCAGCAGCTGGGGGGCTAGCCGGCATGAGCAGTTCTTC
CDR3 protein: CASSWGASRHEQFF

clone size: -
J gene: TRBJ2-6
V gene: TRBV30
D gene: -
CDR3 DNA: TGTGCCTGGAGTCTTGATCCTGGGGCCAACGTCCTGACTTTC
CDR3 protein: CAWSLDPGANVLTF

clone size: -
J gene: TRBJ1-3
V gene: TRBV4-1
D gene: -
CDR3 DNA: TGCGCCAGCAGCTTCCGGGCTCAGAACTCTGGAAACACCATATATTTT
CDR3 protein: CASSFRAQNSGNTIYF

clone size: -
J gene: TRBJ1-1
V gene: TRBV7-9
D gene: -
CDR3 DNA: TGTGCCAGCAGCTCTTACACGACTCTAGACAGGCGGCTAAACACTGAAGCTTTCTTT
CDR3 protein: CASSSYTTLDRRLNTEAFF

clone size: -
J gene: TRBJ2-1
V gene: TRBV19
D gene: TRBD2
CDR3 DNA: TGTGCCAGTAGTTTCGGACTAGCGGGAGCTCAGGAGCAGTTCTTC
CDR3 protein: CASSFGLAGAQEQFF

clone size: -
J gene: TRBJ2-7
V gene: TRBV12-3/TRBV12-4
D gene: -
CDR3 DNA: TGTGCCAGCAGTCTCTCATTGGTGTACGAGCAGTACTTC
CDR3 protein: CASSLSLVYEQYF

clone size: -
J gene: TRBJ1-5
V gene: TRBV19
D gene: -
CDR3 DNA: TGTGCCAGTAGAGACCTCAATGGGGTCGGCAATCAGCCCCAGCATTTT
CDR3 protein: CASRDLNGVGNQPQHF

clone size: -
J gene: TRBJ2-1
V gene: TRBV7-7
D gene: -
CDR3 DNA: TGTGCCAGCAGCCCCCAGGGGTCCCCCTACAATGAGCAGTTCTTC
CDR3 protein: CASSPQGSPYNEQFF